Listed below are T cell receptor beta chains from one sample, sequenced in a study of blood T cell repertoires in COVID-19. Profiled with immunoSEQ multiplex PCR; TCRdb holds only in-frame clones, not every one. The profile covers over 70,000 clones, with roughly 71% appearing a single time and roughly 10% taken by the ten largest. The sample taken for sequencing was peripheral blood. All receptors derive from an elderly woman with acute or convalescent COVID-19. Each CDR3 is given with its conserved first and last residue. Fields, in order: V gene, J gene, D gene, CDR3 length, clone size, CDR3 protein, CDR3 DNA. The D gene is left open where the match is weak. Clone size is given for some rows only: seen once, a few or many times, or a class if the clone is expanded.

v_call: TRBV5-1
j_call: TRBJ2-7
d_call: TRBD2
cdr3_length: 14
clone_size: NA
cdr3_aa: CASSLTSGSHEQYF
cdr3_nt: TGCGCCAGCAGCTTGACTAGCGGGAGCCACGAGCAGTACTTC

v_call: TRBV2
j_call: TRBJ1-6
d_call: TRBD1
cdr3_length: 17
clone_size: NA
cdr3_aa: CASSVRQGGSYNSPLHF
cdr3_nt: TGTGCCAGCAGTGTTAGACAGGGTGGCTCCTATAATTCACCCCTCCACTTT

v_call: TRBV18
j_call: TRBJ1-3
d_call: NA
cdr3_length: 15
clone_size: NA
cdr3_aa: CASSQDNNRGNTIYF
cdr3_nt: TGTGCCAGCTCACAGGACAATAATCGTGGAAACACCATATATTTT

v_call: TRBV4-3
j_call: TRBJ1-1
d_call: NA
cdr3_length: 15
clone_size: NA
cdr3_aa: CASSQDLSGHNEAFF
cdr3_nt: TGCGCCAGCAGCCAAGATTTATCGGGACACAATGAAGCTTTCTTT

v_call: TRBV3-1/TRBV3-2
j_call: TRBJ2-5
d_call: NA
cdr3_length: 15
clone_size: NA
cdr3_aa: CASSQAGTFQETQYF
cdr3_nt: TGTGCCAGCAGCCAAGCAGGGACATTCCAAGAGACCCAGTACTTC

v_call: TRBV4-3
j_call: TRBJ2-1
d_call: TRBD2
cdr3_length: 18
clone_size: NA
cdr3_aa: CASSQGKTSGGPYNEQFF
cdr3_nt: TGCGCCAGCAGCCAAGGCAAAACTAGCGGGGGTCCCTACAATGAGCAGTTCTTC

v_call: TRBV11-1
j_call: TRBJ2-1
d_call: TRBD2
cdr3_length: 13
clone_size: NA
cdr3_aa: CASSSITSGRRFF
cdr3_nt: TGTGCCAGCAGCTCAATAACTAGCGGGAGGAGGTTCTTC

v_call: TRBV5-1
j_call: TRBJ1-3
d_call: TRBD1
cdr3_length: 14
clone_size: NA
cdr3_aa: CASSRDRTVDTIYF
cdr3_nt: TGCGCCAGCAGCCGGGACAGGACAGTGGACACCATATATTTT

v_call: TRBV24-1
j_call: TRBJ2-5
d_call: TRBD1
cdr3_length: 14
clone_size: once
cdr3_aa: CALSGTGAEETQYF
cdr3_nt: TGTGCCCTCTCCGGGACAGGGGCGGAAGAGACCCAGTACTTC

v_call: TRBV6-5
j_call: TRBJ1-5
d_call: NA
cdr3_length: 14
clone_size: NA
cdr3_aa: CASKEDQGGQPQHF
cdr3_nt: TGTGCCAGCAAAGAGGATCAGGGAGGTCAGCCCCAGCATTTT

v_call: TRBV3-1/TRBV3-2
j_call: TRBJ1-1
d_call: NA
cdr3_length: 12
clone_size: NA
cdr3_aa: CASSQAFSPAFF
cdr3_nt: TGTGCCAGCAGCCAAGCCTTCTCCCCGGCTTTCTTT

v_call: TRBV3-1/TRBV3-2
j_call: TRBJ1-1
d_call: NA
cdr3_length: 14
clone_size: NA
cdr3_aa: CASSQDWQASGAFF
cdr3_nt: TGTGCCAGCAGCCAAGATTGGCAGGCTAGCGGAGCTTTCTTT

v_call: TRBV18
j_call: TRBJ1-1
d_call: TRBD1
cdr3_length: 14
clone_size: NA
cdr3_aa: CASSSRGTNTEAFF
cdr3_nt: TGTGCCAGCTCATCCAGGGGGACCAACACTGAAGCTTTCTTT

v_call: TRBV4-1
j_call: TRBJ1-5
d_call: NA
cdr3_length: 14
clone_size: NA
cdr3_aa: CASSHRESNQPQHF
cdr3_nt: TGCGCCAGCAGCCATCGGGAAAGCAATCAGCCCCAGCATTTT

v_call: TRBV6-5
j_call: TRBJ1-5
d_call: NA
cdr3_length: 14
clone_size: NA
cdr3_aa: CASSTRDSNQPQHF
cdr3_nt: TGTGCCAGCAGTACCAGGGATAGCAATCAGCCCCAGCATTTT

v_call: TRBV3-1/TRBV3-2
j_call: TRBJ1-1
d_call: NA
cdr3_length: 13
clone_size: few
cdr3_aa: CASSQGGITEAFF
cdr3_nt: TGTGCCAGCAGCCAAGGAGGAATTACTGAAGCTTTCTTT

v_call: TRBV29-1
j_call: TRBJ2-5
d_call: TRBD2
cdr3_length: 14
clone_size: NA
cdr3_aa: CSVGRRGVGETQYF
cdr3_nt: TGCAGCGTTGGGAGGCGGGGGGTTGGGGAGACCCAGTACTTC

v_call: TRBV9
j_call: TRBJ2-7
d_call: TRBD1
cdr3_length: 14
clone_size: NA
cdr3_aa: CASSVGQGDYEQYF
cdr3_nt: TGTGCCAGCAGCGTAGGACAGGGGGACTACGAGCAGTACTTC

v_call: TRBV5-1
j_call: TRBJ2-5
d_call: NA
cdr3_length: 13
clone_size: NA
cdr3_aa: CASSLEKGVTQYF
cdr3_nt: TGCGCCAGCAGCTTGGAGAAGGGAGTGACCCAGTACTTC

v_call: TRBV10-3
j_call: TRBJ2-7
d_call: TRBD2
cdr3_length: 15
clone_size: few
cdr3_aa: CAISSSTSAHYEQYF
cdr3_nt: TGTGCCATCAGTTCTTCGACTAGCGCGCACTACGAGCAGTACTTC

v_call: TRBV4-3
j_call: TRBJ2-1
d_call: NA
cdr3_length: 13
clone_size: NA
cdr3_aa: CASSQTERGGQFF
cdr3_nt: TGCGCCAGCAGCCAAACCGAGAGAGGTGGGCAGTTCTTC

v_call: TRBV2
j_call: TRBJ1-2
d_call: NA
cdr3_length: 15
clone_size: few
cdr3_aa: CASTRGGYGGYGYTF
cdr3_nt: TGTGCCAGCACCCGGGGGGGGTACGGTGGCTATGGCTACACCTTC

v_call: TRBV19
j_call: TRBJ1-2
d_call: NA
cdr3_length: 11
clone_size: few
cdr3_aa: CASSNRYGYTF
cdr3_nt: TGTGCCAGTAGTAATCGCTATGGCTACACCTTC

v_call: TRBV2
j_call: TRBJ1-2
d_call: NA
cdr3_length: 14
clone_size: NA
cdr3_aa: CASRGEAGNYGYTF
cdr3_nt: TGTGCCAGCAGGGGGGAGGCGGGTAACTATGGCTACACCTTC

v_call: TRBV28
j_call: TRBJ1-4
d_call: NA
cdr3_length: 15
clone_size: NA
cdr3_aa: CASSLFGTGNEKLFF
cdr3_nt: TGTGCCAGCAGTTTATTCGGGACTGGAAATGAAAAACTGTTTTTT

v_call: TRBV7-2
j_call: TRBJ2-7
d_call: TRBD1
cdr3_length: 15
clone_size: once
cdr3_aa: CASSLTGQGASEQYF
cdr3_nt: TGTGCCAGCAGCTTAACGGGACAGGGGGCTTCCGAGCAGTACTTC

v_call: TRBV4-2
j_call: TRBJ1-6
d_call: NA
cdr3_length: 16
clone_size: NA
cdr3_aa: CASSQYPSISSSPLHF
cdr3_nt: TGTGCCAGCAGCCAATATCCCTCAATAAGTAGTTCACCCCTCCACTTT

v_call: TRBV19
j_call: TRBJ2-7
d_call: NA
cdr3_length: 14
clone_size: once
cdr3_aa: CASSARTNSYEQYF
cdr3_nt: TGTGCCAGTAGTGCCAGGACTAACTCCTACGAGCAGTACTTC

v_call: TRBV27
j_call: TRBJ1-2
d_call: TRBD1
cdr3_length: 13
clone_size: few
cdr3_aa: CASSGQASYGYTF
cdr3_nt: TGTGCCAGCAGTGGACAGGCCTCCTATGGCTACACCTTC

v_call: TRBV6-5
j_call: TRBJ1-4
d_call: TRBD1
cdr3_length: 14
clone_size: NA
cdr3_aa: CASSHRGRDEKLFF
cdr3_nt: TGTGCCAGCAGTCACAGGGGGAGGGATGAAAAACTGTTTTTT